Listed here are 17 T cell receptor beta chains from one sample, sequenced in a study of human T cells and chemical hapten exposure. Each CDR3 protein is one row after TCRdb ran MiXCR on the RACE reads. This repertoire shows over 95,000 distinct CDR3 sequences, 9.5% to 15% found once; its top ten account for roughly 2.1%. Time point in this sample: patch test 1, 2 weeks after DPC sensitization. The treatment denotes: therapeutic diphenylcyclopropenone sensitization with weekly scalp DPC. The sequences come from whole blood, collected in connection with sensitization to the hapten diphenylcyclopropenone (DPC). Every receptor here comes from a woman in her thirties or forties with alopecia areata. Some clones in this sample may be carry-over from other donors' samples.

CDR3 region: CSAIQRGGTSNQPQHF. CDR3 bases: TGCAGTGCTATCCAGAGAGGGGGGACTAGCAATCAGCCCCAGCATTTT. The rearrangement joins TRBV20-1 to TRBJ1-5; weak D call: TRBD1 (6 bases). Germline CDR1 and CDR2: DFQATT and SNEGSKA (reference sequence). The CDR3 is 16 residues long. V was pared by 4 bases and J by 0 bases, with 16 bases between.

This clonotype occurred a few times. The chain couples TRBV5-8 to TRBJ2-3; D not certain. The CDR3 length is 13 residues. Per germline, CDR1 SGHTS and CDR2 YDEGEE. Trimming took 6 bases from V and 2 from J, leaving 10 bases between them. CDR3 in amino acids: CASNRVNTDTQYF. As DNA, the CDR3 is TGTGCCAGCAATAGGGTCAACACAGATACGCAGTATTTT.

V gene TRBV5-5 combines with J gene TRBJ2-1; no definite D call. Germline V CDR1 and CDR2: SGHKS, YYEKEE (reference sequence). This CDR3 is built from 15 residues. V was cut by 4 bases and J by 2 bases, with 13 bases left in between. CDR3 amino acids: CASSHARTAYNEQFF. CDR3 nucleotide sequence: TGTGCCAGCAGCCATGCCCGGACGGCCTACAATGAGCAGTTCTTC.

The chain is built from TRBV4-2 and TRBJ1-1, with 10 bases fitting TRBD1. The V gene end was trimmed by 0 bases and the J gene end by 3 bases; junction bases not matched to a gene: 7. The germline V gene has CDR1 LGHNA and CDR2 YNFKEQ. This CDR3 spans 17 amino acids. The CDR3 here is CASSQETIGQGDTEAFF. The CDR3 nucleotides read TGTGCCAGCAGCCAAGAAACGATAGGACAGGGGGACACTGAAGCTTTCTTT.

This clonotype was picked up a small number of times. The gene calls are TRBV29-1 and TRBJ1-1, with D perhaps matching TRBD1 (5 bases). CDR3 length: 12 amino acids. From germline, CDR1 is SQVTM and CDR2 ANQGSEA. Trimming cost V 4 bases and J 7 bases, with 13 bases left between them. This chain's CDR3 is CSVATSDIEAFF. DNA of the CDR3: TGCAGCGTTGCGACGTCGGACATTGAAGCTTTCTTT.

The CDR3 region is CASRSDTDTQYF. CDR3 sequence (DNA): TGTGCCAGCAGGTCTGACACAGATACGCAGTATTTT. The rearrangement links TRBV2 to TRBJ2-3; D not resolved. The germline V gene has CDR1 SNHLY and CDR2 FYNNEI. V lost 6 bases and J 2 bases, leaving 6 bases between the germline ends. The CDR3 spans 12 residues.

V and J are TRBV29-1 and TRBJ2-3; the D gene is possibly TRBD2 (6 bases). The CDR3 totals 13 residues. Trimming removed 2 bases from V and 9 bases from J, with 15 bases in between. Looked up from germline, CDR1 is SQVTM and CDR2 is ANQGSEA. CDR3 region: CSVESRGGPTQYF. CDR3 in DNA: TGCAGCGTTGAATCCCGGGGAGGTCCGACGCAGTATTTT.

This clonotype has only a few counts. The chain uses TRBV18 and TRBJ1-1; 7 nucleotides line up with TRBD1. The CDR3 runs 17 residues. From germline, CDR1 is KGHSH and CDR2 LQKENI. V was pared by 2 bases and J by 1 base, with 10 bases of the junction left unmatched. In DNA form, the CDR3 reads TGTGCCAGCTCACCAAAAGGATCAGGGACAGCGAACACTGAAGCTTTCTTT. Translated, it gives CASSPKGSGTANTEAFF.

This clonotype was seen a handful of times. V and J are TRBV10-3 and TRBJ2-7, with 11 bases lining up with TRBD2. Germline CDR1 ENHRY, CDR2 SYGVKD. This CDR3 spans 13 amino acids. V gave up 10 bases and J gave up 5 bases; unmatched junction bases: 7. The CDR3 region has the DNA TGTGCCACCAGGACTAGCGGGTCCGACGAGCAGTACTTC. This sequence encodes CATRTSGSDEQYF.

This clonotype has only a few counts. This chain links TRBV7-2 with TRBJ2-7, with D unclear. Trimming removed 0 bases from V and 3 bases from J, with 9 bases in between. CDR3 length equals 14 residues. Germline assignment: CDR1 SGHTA and CDR2 FQGNSA. CDR3 sequence reads: CASSLAHTSYEQYF. For the CDR3, the DNA is TGTGCCAGCAGCTTAGCCCATACAAGCTACGAGCAGTACTTC.

The sample holds many counts of this clonotype. At one boundary the junction diverges from the germline segment, which might be a read error. The gene calls are TRBV7-9 and TRBJ2-1, with a weak D call TRBD2 (6 bases). This CDR3 spans 13 amino acids. Germline V gene sequence: CDR1 SEHNR, CDR2 FQNEAQ (reference sequence). The DNA for the CDR3 is TGTGCCAGCAGCCTACGGGACTTCTTTTATCTAGGCTTC. The encoded protein is CASSLRDFFYLGF. Full variable domain (missing parts from reference TRBV7-9 and TRBJ2-1): DTGVSQNPRHKITKRGQNVTFRCDPISEHNRLYWYRQTLGQGPEFLTYFQNEAQLEKSRLLSDRFSAERPKGSFSTLEIQRTEQGDSAMYLCASSLRDFFYLGFGPGTRLTVL.

DNA for the CDR3: TGTGCCAGCAGCCAAGATTCGCAGGCCGTGGGCACAGATACGCAGTATTTT. It is translated as CASSQDSQAVGTDTQYF. This chain connects TRBV3-1 to TRBJ2-3; unclear D gene. CDR3 length: 17 amino acids. Germline-derived CDR1 and CDR2 are LGHDT and YNNKEL (reference sequence). V gave up 0 bases and J gave up 1 base, with 14 bases separating them.

The J gene is TRBJ2-3, the V gene TRBV12-3 or TRBV12-4; D perhaps matches TRBD1 (6 bases). V was shortened by 10 bases and J by 3 bases, with 11 bases between the two germline ends. This CDR3 has 12 residues. Written as DNA, the CDR3 is TGTGCCACTGGACAGTGGACAGATACGCAGTATTTT. This codes for CATGQWTDTQYF.

This clonotype has a count of ten or more. V gene TRBV6-2 or TRBV6-3 combines with J gene TRBJ2-6, with 7 bases aligning to TRBD1. Germline lookup yields CDR1 MNHEY and CDR2 SVGEGT. Trimming removed 6 bases from V and 1 base from J; junction bases left unmatched: 15. The CDR3 covers 19 residues. Written as DNA, the CDR3 is TGTGCCAGCAGCTATAGGGCCCGGGACAGTTTTTCTGGGGCCAACGTCCTGACTTTC. Translating gives CASSYRARDSFSGANVLTF.

This clonotype was observed a handful of times. J is TRBJ2-4 and V is TRBV5-7; the D is unclear. TRBV5-7 is annotated as an ORF whose role is uncertain. The CDR3 length is 14 residues. The V and J ends lost 1 base and 0 bases respectively, with 5 bases between them. The CDR3 DNA sequence: TGTGCCAGCAGCTTGCATTTAGCCAAAAACATTCAGTACTTC. Its translation is CASSLHLAKNIQYF.

This clonotype was counted ten times or more. V gene TRBV9 combines with J gene TRBJ2-7; the D gene is possibly TRBD1 (6 bases). The CDR3 runs 15 residues. The germline gives CDR1 SGDLS, CDR2 YYNGEE. The V gene lost 4 bases and the J gene lost 7 bases, with 21 bases spanning the gap. The CDR3 region is CASSPPSSTGREQYF. Here the CDR3 DNA reads TGTGCCAGCAGCCCCCCCTCATCGACAGGCAGGGAGCAGTACTTC.

CDR3 sequence (DNA): TGTGCCAGTAGTATAGATGCAGGGTCTTACGAGCAGTACTTC. This gives the protein CASSIDAGSYEQYF. The chain links TRBV19 to TRBJ2-7; D might be TRBD1 (5 bases). The ends were cut back, 0 bases at V and 4 bases at J, with 10 bases in the middle. The CDR3 is made up of 14 amino acids. Germline V lookup: CDR1 LNHDA, CDR2 SQIVND (reference sequence). The full variable domain, with the rest looked up from reference TRBV19 and TRBJ2-7, is DGGITQSPKYLFRKEGQNVTLSCEQNLNHDAMYWYRQDPGQGLRLIYYSQIVNDFQKGDIAEGYSVSREKKESFPLTVTSAQKNPTAFYLCASSIDAGSYEQYFGPGTRLTVT.